Below, 31 T cell receptor beta chains from the same sample are listed, as sequenced in a study of blood T cell repertoires in COVID-19. Clones were read by immunoSEQ multiplex PCR, and TCRdb kept only the in-frame ones, dropping some. Found here are tens of thousands of clones, over 70% of them singletons; the top ten hold more than 10%. The source material was peripheral blood. These receptor sequences come from a human donor in a cohort sampled during active COVID-19.

CDR3 loop: CASSFASGETQYF. The CDR3 DNA is TGTGCCAGCAGCTTCGCATCCGGGGAGACCCAGTACTTC. The chain joins TRBV5-6 to TRBJ2-5; D gene ambiguous. This CDR3 contains 13 residues. Germline CDR1 is SGHDT and CDR2 is YYEEEE. Trimming cost V 2 bases and J 5 bases, with 10 bases left between them.

The gene calls are TRBV4-2 and TRBJ1-2; 7 nucleotides match TRBD1. The CDR3 spans 16 residues. Germline trimming cut 0 bases from V and 2 bases from J; bases unmatched to any gene: 6. From germline, CDR1 is LGHNA and CDR2 YNFKEQ. The CDR3 region is CASSQDVNRGNYGYTF. The CDR3 nucleotides read TGTGCCAGCAGCCAAGATGTTAACAGGGGAAACTATGGCTACACCTTC.

The chain joins TRBV10-3 to TRBJ1-2, with D maybe TRBD1 (5 bases). V was shortened by 6 bases and J by 0 bases, with 11 bases between the two germline ends. CDR1 is ENHRY and CDR2 is SYGVKD in the germline V gene. This CDR3 has 14 residues. Here the CDR3 reads CAISPMTANYGYTF. CDR3 DNA sequence: TGTGCCATCAGCCCAATGACAGCTAACTATGGCTACACCTTC.

This clone was seen a handful of times. The chain combines TRBV6-6 with TRBJ2-2; TRBD2 aligns across 11 bases. The germline gives CDR1 MNHNY, CDR2 SVGAGI (reference sequence). The CDR3 consists of 17 residues. Germline trimming cut 5 bases from V and 1 base from J; bases unmatched to any gene: 6. Here the CDR3 reads CASSPSGTSGNTGELFF. The CDR3 nucleotides read TGTGCCAGCAGTCCCAGCGGGACTAGCGGGAACACCGGGGAGCTGTTTTTT.

This chain joins TRBV5-8 and TRBJ2-7; TRBD1 matches at 9 bases. CDR1 and CDR2 from the germline V gene are SGHTS and YDEGEE. After removal of 4 bases from V and 0 bases from J, the junction contained 8 bases not matched to a gene. The length of the CDR3 is 16 residues. CDR3 bases: TGTGCCAGCAGCCCGGGACAGGGTAAGAGCTCCTACGAGCAGTACTTC. This gives the protein CASSPGQGKSSYEQYF.

This clone came up a few times. This chain uses TRBV5-4 with TRBJ2-7, with D hard to call. Germline-derived CDR1 and CDR2 are SGHNT and YYREEE (reference sequence). V lost 4 bases, J lost 7 bases, and 15 bases lay in between. The CDR3 runs to 13 residues. CDR3 protein: CASSQSPPREQYF. Written as DNA, the CDR3 is TGTGCCAGCAGCCAGTCCCCTCCGCGGGAGCAGTACTTC.

This clone was counted a few times. This chain links TRBV24-1 with TRBJ2-3; the match to TRBD2 covers 8 bases. Germline V gives CDR1 KGHDR, CDR2 SFDVKD. V was pared by 4 bases and J by 7 bases, with 12 bases of the junction left unmatched. There are 16 residues in the CDR3. CDR3 sequence (DNA): TGTGCCACCAGTGAATCACCGGGACTAGGGTTCAATACGCAGTATTTT. Its translation is CATSESPGLGFNTQYF.

This clone turned up a few times. The V and J genes are TRBV2 and TRBJ2-5; D might be TRBD2 (6 bases). The length of the CDR3 is 13 residues. From germline, CDR1 is SNHLY and CDR2 FYNNEI. The V and J ends lost 8 bases and 2 bases respectively, with 12 bases between them. Here the CDR3 reads CASLQTRQETQYF. In DNA form, the CDR3 reads TGTGCCAGCCTCCAGACTAGACAAGAGACCCAGTACTTC.

J is TRBJ1-1 and V is TRBV19, with unresolved D. Trimming took 1 base from V and 5 from J, leaving 5 bases between them. Germline V gives CDR1 LNHDA, CDR2 SQIVND (reference sequence). The CDR3 is made up of 12 amino acids. The CDR3 DNA is TGTGCCAGTAGTATAGGGGAGACTGAAGCTTTCTTT. It translates to CASSIGETEAFF.

V gene TRBV5-8 combines with J gene TRBJ1-5; tentative D call: TRBD1 (6 bases). V shed 1 base and J shed 6 bases, with 11 bases lying between them. The CDR3 is 14 amino acids. CDR1 and CDR2 from the germline V gene are SGHTS and YDEGEE. CDR3 protein: CASSLRTGTQPQHF. The CDR3 region has the DNA TGTGCCAGCAGCTTGCGCACAGGGACTCAGCCCCAGCATTTT.

The V call is TRBV9, the J call TRBJ2-2; possible D gene TRBD1, 8 bases. V was pared by 4 bases and J by 3 bases, with 16 bases between. Germline V gene lookup returns CDR1 SGDLS and CDR2 YYNGEE. The CDR3 sequence is 16 residues long. The CDR3 is CASSPRTGRDTGELFF. The CDR3 coding sequence is TGTGCCAGCAGCCCCCGGACAGGGAGGGACACCGGGGAGCTGTTTTTT.

About this clone: Germline is not matched at one junction end, which may reflect a read error. The chain has TRBV3-1 (or the pseudogene TRBV3-2) and TRBJ1-1; TRBD1 matches at 9 bases. Germline assignment: CDR1 LGHDT and CDR2 YNNKEL (reference sequence). CDR3 size: 14 residues. The CDR3 protein is CASSQVRDRAYQIF. CDR3 sequence (DNA): TGTGCCAGCAGCCAAGTGAGGGACAGGGCCTACCAAATATTT.

This sequence joins TRBV7-9 and TRBJ1-5; possible D gene TRBD1, 6 bases. CDR1 is SEHNR and CDR2 is FQNEAQ in the germline V gene (reference sequence). V lost 5 bases and J 6 bases, leaving 11 bases between the germline ends. The CDR3 extends over 13 amino acids. DNA of the CDR3: TGTGCCAGCAGCCGTGGGGGCGCTCAGCCCCAGCATTTT. This gives the protein CASSRGGAQPQHF.

This rearrangement joins TRBV5-1 to TRBJ2-4; weak D call: TRBD2 (6 bases). V dropped 0 bases and J dropped 6 bases, with 10 bases sitting between them. This CDR3 is 14 amino acids long. Germline values: CDR1 SGHRS, CDR2 YFSETQ. DNA of the CDR3: TGCGCCAGCAGCTTGGGCGGGGTAGCAAACATTCAGTACTTC. This codes for CASSLGGVANIQYF. Full variable domain (rest looked up from reference TRBV5-1 and TRBJ2-4): KAGVTQTPRYLIKTRGQQVTLSCSPISGHRSVSWYQQTPGQGLQFLFEYFSETQRNKGNFPGRFSGRQFSNSRSEMNVSTLELGDSALYLCASSLGGVANIQYFGAGTRLSVL.

In this sample, this clone turned up a few times. V usage is TRBV7-9 and J usage is TRBJ2-2, with a possible D match to TRBD2 (6 bases). The CDR3 covers 14 residues. Germline CDR1 SEHNR, CDR2 FQNEAQ (reference sequence). V was pared by 1 base and J by 6 bases, with 9 bases between. CDR3 nucleotides: TGTGCCAGCAGCTTAGTGGGAGGCTCCGGGGAGCTGTTTTTT. It translates to CASSLVGGSGELFF.

The chain is built from TRBV7-2 and TRBJ2-5, with D hard to call. Trimming cost V 5 bases and J 3 bases, with 4 bases left between them. Germline V CDR1 and CDR2: SGHTA, FQGNSA. The CDR3 has 11 residues. CDR3 DNA sequence: TGTGCCAGCAGCCCCAAAGAGACCCAGTACTTC. Amino acid sequence: CASSPKETQYF.

This clone was observed a single time. The chain combines TRBV7-9 with TRBJ2-7; TRBD1 agrees at 9 bases. The CDR3 totals 15 residues. V lost 4 bases and J lost 2; bases outside the gene matches: 6. Germline values: CDR1 SEHNR, CDR2 FQNEAQ (reference sequence). The CDR3 DNA sequence: TGTGCCAGCAGCTCGGGACAGGGCTATACCTACGAGCAGTACTTC. Its protein product is CASSSGQGYTYEQYF.

The genes are TRBV9 and TRBJ2-3; possible D gene TRBD1, 5 bases. The CDR3 has 15 residues. The V end lost 4 bases, the J end lost 3 bases, and 15 bases lay between the germline ends. Germline lookup yields CDR1 SGDLS and CDR2 YYNGEE. This CDR3 reads CASSNRGRATDTQYF. The DNA for the CDR3 is TGTGCCAGCAGCAACAGAGGCAGGGCGACAGATACGCAGTATTTT.

This sequence joins TRBV29-1 and TRBJ2-3, with D unresolved. In germline, CDR1 is SQVTM, CDR2 ANQGSEA. V was clipped by 6 bases and J by 5 bases, with 9 bases between them. This CDR3 contains 11 residues. The CDR3 sequence is CSVSPGDTQYF. As DNA, the CDR3 is TGCAGCGTGAGTCCGGGAGATACGCAGTATTTT.

V gene TRBV6-5 combines with J gene TRBJ1-2, with TRBD1 as a possible D gene (5 bases). V dropped 5 bases and J dropped 4 bases, with 14 bases sitting between them. This CDR3 has 14 amino acids. CDR1 and CDR2 from the germline V gene are MNHEY and SVGAGI. CDR3 sequence (DNA): TGTGCCAGCAGTCTTGGGGCCCTAACCTATGGCTACACCTTC. It translates to CASSLGALTYGYTF.

The chain links TRBV27 to TRBJ2-7; a possible D gene is TRBD1 (5 bases). V shed 8 bases and J shed 0 bases, with 23 bases lying between them. Germline V CDR1 and CDR2: MNHEY, SMNVEV (reference sequence). The CDR3 totals 17 residues. The CDR3 sequence is CASPLLRVGQDSYEQYV. The DNA of the CDR3 is TGTGCCAGCCCCCTCCTCAGGGTTGGGCAGGACTCCTACGAGCAGTACGTC.

The rearrangement joins TRBV4-3 to TRBJ1-4; 7 bases map to TRBD1. There are 16 residues in the CDR3. Germline CDR1 is LGHNA and CDR2 is YSLEER. V lost 4 bases and J lost 8; bases outside the gene matches: 13. This chain's CDR3 is CASSREKMPGGEKLFF. For the CDR3, the DNA is TGCGCCAGCAGCCGGGAGAAAATGCCAGGGGGAGAAAAACTGTTTTTT.

This rearrangement joins TRBV5-5 to TRBJ1-4; D gene uncertain. Germline CDR1 is SGHKS and CDR2 is YYEKEE (reference sequence). The CDR3 covers 14 residues. V shed 0 bases and J shed 5 bases, with 8 bases lying between them. DNA of the CDR3: TGTGCCAGCAGCTTGGGTCAAGCCAATGAAAAACTGTTTTTT. Translation: CASSLGQANEKLFF.

Only one count was recorded for this clone. This chain joins TRBV7-8 and TRBJ2-3; TRBD2 aligns across 10 bases. Germline values: CDR1 SGHVS, CDR2 FQNEAQ. CDR3 length: 14 residues. V gave up 4 bases and J gave up 4 bases; unmatched junction bases: 2. This chain's CDR3 is CASSSGLAADTQYF. CDR3 DNA sequence: TGTGCCAGCAGCTCCGGACTAGCGGCAGATACGCAGTATTTT.

This clone was counted once. V usage is TRBV28 and J usage is TRBJ1-2; D is ambiguous. Trimming shortened V by 2 bases and J by 4 bases, and 17 bases separated the two germline ends. The CDR3 runs 16 residues. Germline V CDR1 and CDR2: MDHEN, SYDVKM. The CDR3 DNA sequence: TGTGCCAGCAGTTTAAAACCCTCCGGGTCTCCCTATGGCTACACCTTC. This gives the protein CASSLKPSGSPYGYTF.

The chain has TRBV4-3 and TRBJ2-7; 9 positions match TRBD2. The J segment lost 3 bases and the V segment lost 0 bases, leaving 9 bases of the junction unmatched. The CDR3 length is 17 residues. Germline values: CDR1 LGHNA, CDR2 YSLEER. For the CDR3, the DNA is TGCGCCAGCAGCCAAGAGGCCGCAGCGGGGGGCCACTACGAGCAGTACTTC. This encodes CASSQEAAAGGHYEQYF.

In its sample, this clone was seen a few times. The chain carries TRBV3-1 (or the pseudogene TRBV3-2) and TRBJ1-5; possible D gene TRBD1, 6 bases. This CDR3 region has 16 residues. V was trimmed by 4 bases and J by 0 bases, leaving 13 bases between them. CDR1 and CDR2 (germline): LGHDT, YNNKEL (reference sequence). CDR3 in amino acids: CASSLGQLYSNQPQHF. The DNA for the CDR3 is TGTGCCAGCAGCCTTGGACAGTTGTATAGCAATCAGCCCCAGCATTTT.

In the case of this clone: The identical CDR3 is also encoded by other nucleotide sequences in the sample. The CDR3 loop is CASSLGVTGELFF. In DNA form, the CDR3 reads TGCGCCAGCAGCCTAGGGGTCACCGGGGAGCTGTTTTTT. The gene calls are TRBV5-1 and TRBJ2-2; weak D call: TRBD1 (5 bases). The CDR3 has 13 amino acids. CDR1 is SGHRS and CDR2 is YFSETQ in the germline V gene. V lost 4 bases and J 4 bases, leaving 8 bases between the germline ends.

The chain has TRBV7-9 and TRBJ1-4, with D possibly being TRBD1 (5 bases). The CDR3 is 15 amino acids. Trimming cost V 7 bases and J 7 bases, with 19 bases left between them. Germline CDR1 and CDR2: SEHNR and FQNEAQ (reference sequence). CDR3 DNA: TGTGCCAGCACCCCGTCGGCAGGGTGGGCTGAAAAACTGTTTTTT. Its translation: CASTPSAGWAEKLFF.

CDR3 sequence reads: CASSRTSGGETQYF. The CDR3 coding sequence is TGTGCCAGCAGTCGGACTAGCGGGGGTGAGACCCAGTACTTC. This chain uses TRBV6-6 with TRBJ2-5; TRBD2 agrees at 13 bases. The germline V gene encodes CDR1 MNHNY and CDR2 SVGAGI (reference sequence). V lost 5 bases and J lost 5; bases outside the gene matches: 2. The CDR3 covers 14 residues.

The V call is TRBV18, the J call TRBJ2-5; 8 nucleotides agree with TRBD2. Germline V gene sequence: CDR1 KGHSH, CDR2 LQKENI. The junction had 15 bases not matched to a gene; V was cut back by 5 bases and J by 4 bases. This CDR3 is built from 17 residues. The CDR3 DNA reads TGTGCCAGCTCATCACTCGTCCAAGCGGGAGTGGCAGAGACCCAGTACTTC. Translated: CASSSLVQAGVAETQYF. Combining the CDR3 with reference TRBV18 and TRBJ2-5 gives the whole variable domain NAGVMQNPRHLVRRRGQEARLRCSPMKGHSHVYWYRQLPEEGLKFMVYLQKENIIDESGMPKERFSAEFPKEGPSILRIQQVVRGDSAAYFCASSSLVQAGVAETQYFGPGTRLLVL.